These 10 T cell receptor beta chains came from one sample sequenced in a study of Tregs in tolerant kidney transplant recipients (dated by TCRdb to the late 2010s). Receptor libraries were prepared by the immunoSEQ multiplex PCR assay. Drawn from immuneACCESS, this table holds only the in-frame rearrangements with V and J called that TCRdb kept. Clones are partly lost; checked studies trace under half to an unresolved V gene and leave the rest unexplained. This sample comprises 90,000 or so clones, 85% to 95% of them detected only once. The ten most abundant clones make up around 4.5% of the sample. The material sequenced was CD8+ T cells from blood. All receptors come from a human donor in good health.

The chain uses TRBV7-8 and TRBJ2-3, with 10 bases identical to TRBD2. J gave up 6 bases and V 3 bases, and 12 bases lay outside the gene matches. This CDR3 is 17 amino acids long. Germline CDR1 reads SGHVS; CDR2 reads FQNEAQ. The CDR3 reads CASSLGLAGVIGDTQYF. As DNA, the CDR3 is TGTGCCAGCAGCTTGGGCCTAGCGGGGGTAATAGGGGATACGCAGTATTTT.

This clone was seen just once. The genes are TRBV29-1 and TRBJ2-2, with D perhaps TRBD1 (5 bases). V lost 7 bases and J 0 bases, leaving 15 bases between the germline ends. Germline V gives CDR1 SQVTM, CDR2 ANQGSEA. CDR3 length equals 15 residues. As DNA, the CDR3 is TGCAGCGAGACGGGCCCAGGGACGAACACCGGGGAGCTGTTTTTT. Translated: CSETGPGTNTGELFF.

V is TRBV6-1 and J is TRBJ1-3; 10 bases are shared with TRBD1. Germline CDR1 reads MNHNS; CDR2 reads SASEGT. The CDR3 runs to 15 residues. After removal of 6 bases from V and 5 bases from J, the junction contained 7 bases not matched to a gene. The CDR3: CASSPDRGPRNTIYF. In DNA, the CDR3 is TGTGCCAGCAGCCCCGACAGGGGGCCGCGAAACACCATATATTTT.

V is TRBV29-1 and J is TRBJ2-7; D gene uncertain. Trimming took 4 bases from V and 3 from J, leaving 16 bases between them. CDR1 and CDR2 (germline): SQVTM, ANQGSEA. This CDR3 is 14 amino acids long. The CDR3, as DNA: TGCAGCGTTGTCCAACACGTAAACGGCTACGAGCAGTACTTC. This sequence encodes CSVVQHVNGYEQYF.

J is TRBJ2-1 and V is TRBV19; D is possibly TRBD2 (6 bases). Germline values: CDR1 LNHDA, CDR2 SQIVND (reference sequence). Deletions cut 1 base from V and 3 bases from J, with 16 bases between. The CDR3 is 17 amino acids. CDR3 coding DNA: TGTGCCAGTAGTATAGTCGGGCCGGGAGTGGGCTACAATGAGCAGTTCTTC. Amino acid sequence: CASSIVGPGVGYNEQFF. The entire variable domain, with the rest obtained from reference TRBV19 and TRBJ2-1, is as follows: DGGITQSPKYLFRKEGQNVTLSCEQNLNHDAMYWYRQDPGQGLRLIYYSQIVNDFQKGDIAEGYSVSREKKESFPLTVTSAQKNPTAFYLCASSIVGPGVGYNEQFFGPGTRLTVL.

The chain recombines TRBV14 with TRBJ1-2, with 7 bases that match TRBD1. Germline loops: CDR1 SGHDN, CDR2 FVKESK. The V and J ends lost 3 bases and 5 bases, in that order; junction bases with no gene match: 6. There are 14 residues in the CDR3. CDR3 nucleotides: TGTGCCAGCAGCCAGGGACAGAACCTTTATGGCTACACCTTC. Encoded protein: CASSQGQNLYGYTF.

The V gene is TRBV4-1, the J gene TRBJ2-3; the match to TRBD2 covers 7 bases. The CDR3 contains 17 residues. Germline CDR1 and CDR2: MGHRA and YSYEKL. The J segment lost 0 bases and the V segment lost 4 bases, leaving 10 bases of the junction unmatched. CDR3 nucleotide sequence: TGCGCCAGCAGCCTCCTGTCAGCGGGGCCTAGCACAGATACGCAGTATTTT. Translated, it gives CASSLLSAGPSTDTQYF.

The chain couples TRBV6-6 to TRBJ2-1, with D uncertain. CDR1 and CDR2 from the germline V gene are MNHNY and SVGAGI (reference sequence). Trimming took off 7 bases at V and 2 bases at J, with 9 bases between the two ends. The CDR3 contains 13 residues. The CDR3 sequence is CASTSLTYNEQFF. The CDR3, as DNA: TGTGCCAGCACGTCACTAACCTACAATGAGCAGTTCTTC.

V usage is TRBV19 and J usage is TRBJ2-1, with D possibly TRBD1 on 6 matching bases. In germline, CDR1 is LNHDA, CDR2 SQIVND (reference sequence). The CDR3 spans 13 residues. V gave up 9 bases and J gave up 4 bases, with 13 bases separating them. The CDR3 spells CASSEGQYNEQFF. Here the CDR3 DNA reads TGTGCCAGCTCAGAGGGACAATACAATGAGCAGTTCTTC.

This clone was seen only once. CDR3 DNA: TGTGCCAGCAGCGCGGGACAGGGGGGAAACTATGGCTACACCTTC. Residues: CASSAGQGGNYGYTF. This chain uses TRBV9 with TRBJ1-2; 11 bases map to TRBD1. Germline V gives CDR1 SGDLS, CDR2 YYNGEE. The CDR3 spans 15 residues. Losses at the gene ends were 3 bases for V and 2 bases for J; bases not matched to a gene: 3.